This T cell receptor beta chain comes out of a study of blood T cell repertoires in COVID-19. The wider study: Acute-phase and convalescent COVID-19 samples originated in the United States, Italy and Spain. Nucleic acid was either cDNA or gDNA, and it came from T cells, B-cell-depleted T cells, or PBMCs.

The protocol was immunoSEQ multiplex PCR, while the TCRdb copy is restricted to in-frame clones and leaves out a portion. The table shows roughly 350,000 clones, with around 87% occurring only once. CDR3 size: 11 residues. The V gene lost 2 bases and the J gene lost 12 bases, with 8 bases spanning the gap. CDR1 and CDR2 from the germline V gene are MNHEY and SVGEGT. This clonotype was sampled from a woman between 50 and 59 years old with COVID-19, enrolled during active disease. The sequenced material came from peripheral blood. The rearrangement uses TRBV6-2 or TRBV6-3 and TRBJ2-1; TRBD2 might be the D (5 bases). CDR3 in DNA: TGTGCCAGCAGTTACCTCGGAGGGCAGTTCTTC. This gives the protein CASSYLGGQFF.